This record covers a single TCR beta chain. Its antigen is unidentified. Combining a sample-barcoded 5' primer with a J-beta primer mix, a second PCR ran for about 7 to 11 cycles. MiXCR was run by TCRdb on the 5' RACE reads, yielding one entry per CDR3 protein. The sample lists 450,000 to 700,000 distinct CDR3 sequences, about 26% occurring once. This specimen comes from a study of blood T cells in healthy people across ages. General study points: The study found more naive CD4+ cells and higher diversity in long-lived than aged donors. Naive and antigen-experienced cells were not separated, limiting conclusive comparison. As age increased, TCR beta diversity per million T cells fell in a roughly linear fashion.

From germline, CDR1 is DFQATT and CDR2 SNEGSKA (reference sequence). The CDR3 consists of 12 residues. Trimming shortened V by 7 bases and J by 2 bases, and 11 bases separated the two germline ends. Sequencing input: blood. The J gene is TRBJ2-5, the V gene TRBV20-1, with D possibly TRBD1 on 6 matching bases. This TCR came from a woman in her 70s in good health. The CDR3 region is CSERGIQETQYF. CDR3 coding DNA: TGCAGTGAGAGGGGGATTCAAGAGACCCAGTACTTC.